This entry lists 21 T cell receptor beta chains sequenced from one sample in a study of vaccination and CD4 T cells after COVID-19. The assay that was used to sequence DNA from cultured CD4+ T cells was the Oncomine TCR Beta short-read assay. TCRdb fed the PCR reads into MiXCR, producing one record per CDR3 protein. The data contain some 20,000 distinct CDR3 sequences, 43% of them singletons. Treatment here: approximately nine-day PBMC culture with coronavirus spike peptide pools or control peptides (ViraFEST assay). No antigens are known for them. The sequencing here drew on CD4+ T cells from blood, cultured in vitro, taken after SARS-CoV-2 vaccination. The receptors were sampled from a human donor who had recovered from COVID-19.

This chain connects TRBV20-1 to TRBJ2-7, with 10 nucleotides matching TRBD1. Trimming at V came to 6 bases and at J to 1 base, leaving 6 bases not matched to a gene. Germline lookup yields CDR1 DFQATT and CDR2 SNEGSKA (reference sequence). CDR3 length equals 14 residues. This CDR3 is CSAETGGLSYEQYF. In DNA, the CDR3 is TGCAGTGCCGAGACAGGGGGCTTATCCTACGAGCAGTACTTC.

This chain links TRBV7-2 with TRBJ2-3; a weak D match, TRBD2 (5 bases). The CDR3 has 15 amino acids. Germline CDR1 reads SGHTA; CDR2 reads FQGNSA. V dropped 4 bases and J dropped 1 base, with 12 bases sitting between them. This chain's CDR3 is CASSSRRARTDTQYF. The CDR3 nucleotides are TGTGCCAGCAGCTCGAGGCGGGCGCGCACAGATACGCAGTATTTT.

This clonotype was recorded only once. The chain is built from TRBV30 and TRBJ1-2; D possibly corresponds to TRBD1 (5 bases). Trimming took 4 bases from V and 3 from J, leaving 9 bases between them. CDR1 is GTSNPN and CDR2 is SVGIG in the germline V gene (reference sequence). The CDR3 spans 12 residues. DNA of the CDR3: TGTGCCTGGATTGCGGGGGACTATGGCTACACCTTC. Amino acids: CAWIAGDYGYTF.

This clonotype was counted between two and nine times. This sequence joins TRBV20-1 and TRBJ2-7; 7 bases fit TRBD2. From germline, CDR1 is DFQATT and CDR2 SNEGSKA (reference sequence). The CDR3 has 13 amino acids. V lost 6 bases, J lost 7 bases, and 12 bases stayed unmatched. In DNA, the CDR3 is TGCAGTGCCCCCCCGGCGGGAGCGGGTGAGCAGTACTTC. Its protein is CSAPPAGAGEQYF.

This clonotype has just a few counts. The V call is TRBV6-2 or TRBV6-3, the J call TRBJ2-3; D is undetermined. This CDR3 is built from 14 residues. V lost 2 bases and J 1 base, leaving 7 bases between the germline ends. The germline V gene encodes CDR1 MNHEY and CDR2 SVGEGT. CDR3 in amino acids: CASSYGQGTDTQYF. CDR3 coding DNA: TGTGCCAGCAGTTACGGGCAGGGCACAGATACGCAGTATTTT.

This chain joins TRBV28 and TRBJ2-7; D possibly corresponds to TRBD1 (6 bases). Germline V gene sequence: CDR1 MDHEN, CDR2 SYDVKM. The CDR3 sequence is 13 residues long. V lost 8 bases, J lost 5 bases, and 16 bases lay in between. CDR3 coding DNA: TGTGCCAGCCGCACCGGGACACCTCACGAGCAGTACTTC. Its protein is CASRTGTPHEQYF.

The sample holds a few counts of this clonotype. The chain combines TRBV7-2 with TRBJ1-6; a weak D match, TRBD1 (5 bases). CDR3 length: 14 residues. Germline CDR1 SGHTA, CDR2 FQGNSA. V shed 0 bases and J shed 10 bases, with 10 bases lying between them. This CDR3 is CASSLARAESPLHF. The CDR3 nucleotides read TGTGCCAGCAGCTTAGCCAGGGCCGAGTCACCCCTCCACTTT.

This clonotype was seen a handful of times. The CDR3 here is CSALGVNEQFF. CDR3 sequence (DNA): TGCAGTGCTCTGGGAGTCAATGAGCAGTTCTTC. This chain uses TRBV20-1 with TRBJ2-1; D is perhaps TRBD2 (5 bases). The V and J ends lost 5 bases and 6 bases respectively, with 8 bases between them. Germline lookup yields CDR1 DFQATT and CDR2 SNEGSKA (reference sequence). This CDR3 is built from 11 residues.

This clonotype was seen just once. This chain connects TRBV20-1 to TRBJ1-1; D is ambiguous. Trimming pared 3 bases from V and 2 bases from J, leaving 13 bases between. CDR1 is DFQATT, CDR2 SNEGSKA, per germline (reference sequence). This CDR3 has 14 amino acids. The CDR3 sequence is CSASSGGQNTEAFF. Here the CDR3 DNA reads TGCAGTGCTAGTTCAGGCGGTCAAAACACTGAAGCTTTCTTT.

V gene TRBV20-1 combines with J gene TRBJ1-1; D remains ambiguous. This CDR3 has 14 residues. Germline CDR1 reads DFQATT; CDR2 reads SNEGSKA (reference sequence). V lost 8 bases and J lost 2, with 18 bases in between. This chain's CDR3 is CSTTDRNLNTEAFF. The CDR3 DNA follows: TGCAGTACGACGGACCGCAACCTTAACACTGAAGCTTTCTTT.

The V and J genes are TRBV28 and TRBJ2-1; TRBD2 matches 7 bases. Per the germline V gene, CDR1 is MDHEN and CDR2 is SYDVKM. The V gene end was trimmed by 5 bases and the J gene end by 3 bases; junction bases not matched to a gene: 7. This CDR3 has 15 amino acids. CDR3 residues: CASSPTAGFYNEQFF. CDR3 DNA sequence: TGTGCCAGCAGTCCTACAGCGGGATTCTACAATGAGCAGTTCTTC. The variable domain in full, with the rest retrieved from reference TRBV28 and TRBJ2-1, is DVKVTQSSRYLVKRTGEKVFLECVQDMDHENMFWYRQDPGLGLRLIYFSYDVKMKEKGDIPEGYSVSREKKERFSLILESASTNQTSMYLCASSPTAGFYNEQFFGPGTRLTVL.

V gene TRBV2 combines with J gene TRBJ1-2; D is undetermined. The germline V gene encodes CDR1 SNHLY and CDR2 FYNNEI. Between the trimmed V and J ends, which lost 4 bases and 0 bases, there was a span of 9 bases. The CDR3 is made up of 14 amino acids. This CDR3 reads CASSVGSPNYGYTF. The CDR3 DNA reads as TGTGCCAGCAGTGTGGGGTCGCCTAACTATGGCTACACCTTC.

This clonotype has just a few counts. This chain uses TRBV6-5 with TRBJ1-2; D may be TRBD1 (5 bases). Trimming cost V 0 bases and J 4 bases, with 15 bases left between them. This CDR3 comprises 16 residues. Looked up from germline, CDR1 is MNHEY and CDR2 is SVGAGI. The CDR3, as DNA: TGTGCCAGCAGTTACTCGAACCCTTTGGGGCCCTATGGCTACACCTTC. Encoded protein: CASSYSNPLGPYGYTF.

The chain uses TRBV7-2 and TRBJ2-5; D is unclear. The CDR3 has 15 amino acids. Germline CDR1 is SGHTA and CDR2 is FQGNSA. Trimming removed 7 bases at V and 0 bases at J, with 15 bases between. The CDR3 here is CASTTSGLDQETQYF. The CDR3 DNA follows: TGTGCCAGCACCACCTCCGGATTGGACCAAGAGACCCAGTACTTC. The variable domain in full, completed from reference TRBV7-2 and TRBJ2-5, reads GAGVSQSPSNKVTEKGKDVELRCDPISGHTALYWYRQSLGQGLEFLIYFQGNSAPDKSGLPSDRFSAERTGGSVSTLTIQRTQQEDSAVYLCASTTSGLDQETQYFGPGTRLLVL.

V usage is TRBV7-2 and J usage is TRBJ2-3; no firm D call. Germline V gives CDR1 SGHTA, CDR2 FQGNSA. Deletions cut 6 bases from V and 4 bases from J, with 14 bases between. The CDR3 runs to 14 residues. The CDR3 loop is CASRQLASPDTQYF. In nucleotides, the CDR3 is TGTGCCAGCAGGCAATTGGCTTCCCCAGATACGCAGTATTTT.

The rearrangement links TRBV4-3 to TRBJ1-5; D is ambiguous. The CDR3 covers 16 residues. V dropped 0 bases and J dropped 6 bases, with 15 bases sitting between them. Germline V gene sequence: CDR1 LGHNA, CDR2 YSLEER. CDR3 nucleotide sequence: TGCGCCAGCAGCCAAGATATTGCGGGCGGGCGTCAGCCCCAGCATTTT. Amino acid sequence: CASSQDIAGGRQPQHF.

This clonotype has just one count. The CDR3 sequence: CASSFFAAHTGELFF. As DNA, the CDR3 is TGTGCCAGCAGCTTTTTTGCGGCCCACACCGGGGAGCTGTTTTTT. The V gene is TRBV7-2, the J gene TRBJ2-2; D gene ambiguous. From germline, CDR1 is SGHTA and CDR2 FQGNSA. This CDR3 region has 15 residues. The V and J ends lost 3 bases and 3 bases respectively, with 11 bases between them.

CDR3 in DNA: TGTGCCTGGAGTGTACATACTAGACAAGAGACCCAGTACTTC. Encoded protein: CAWSVHTRQETQYF. The chain links TRBV30 to TRBJ2-5; D is perhaps TRBD2 (5 bases). Germline V gene lookup returns CDR1 GTSNPN and CDR2 SVGIG (reference sequence). This CDR3 comprises 14 residues. The V and J ends lost 0 bases and 2 bases respectively, with 10 bases between them.

CDR3 sequence: CASSPLLGAQNTEAFF. CDR3 coding DNA: TGTGCCAGCAGTCCCCTTTTGGGCGCCCAGAACACTGAAGCTTTCTTT. This chain connects TRBV28 to TRBJ1-1, with D hard to call. This CDR3 comprises 16 residues. Trimming took off 5 bases at V and 1 base at J, with 17 bases between the two ends. Germline V gene data show CDR1 as MDHEN and CDR2 as SYDVKM. Together with reference TRBV28 and TRBJ1-1, the CDR3 gives the full variable domain: DVKVTQSSRYLVKRTGEKVFLECVQDMDHENMFWYRQDPGLGLRLIYFSYDVKMKEKGDIPEGYSVSREKKERFSLILESASTNQTSMYLCASSPLLGAQNTEAFFGQGTRLTVV.

The V and J genes are TRBV7-6 and TRBJ1-4; TRBD1 might be the D (6 bases). The CDR3 extends over 14 amino acids. In germline, CDR1 is SGHVS, CDR2 FNYEAQ. V was cut by 1 base and J by 5 bases, with 8 bases left in between. The CDR3 is CASSLDQGNEKLFF. The CDR3 nucleotides read TGTGCCAGCAGCTTAGATCAGGGGAATGAAAAACTGTTTTTT.

This clonotype was seen more than once but under ten times. The rearrangement joins TRBV7-9 to TRBJ1-5, with 11 nucleotides matching TRBD1. The CDR3 spans 15 residues. The V segment lost 4 bases and the J segment 6 bases; nucleotides outside the gene matches: 5. CDR1 is SEHNR, CDR2 FQNEAQ, per germline (reference sequence). This CDR3 reads CASSSGQGVGQPQHF. The CDR3 region has the DNA TGTGCCAGCAGCTCGGGACAGGGGGTAGGTCAGCCCCAGCATTTT.